This T cell receptor (beta chain) was captured in a study of blood T cell repertoires in COVID-19. This clone occurred a few times. Sequenced by immunoSEQ multiplex PCR; TCRdb stores in-frame clones only, minus some. The sample lists hundreds of thousands of clones, about 86% occurring once. Per the germline V gene, CDR1 is KGHDR and CDR2 is SFDVKD. The CDR3 is 14 residues long. Trimming removed 4 bases at V and 4 bases at J, with 9 bases between. The sequenced sample consisted of PBMCs or T cells enriched from blood (not recorded which). This chain joins TRBV24-1 and TRBJ1-4; D is ambiguous. The sequence was collected from a man aged 25 to 40 with acute COVID-19. CDR3 DNA sequence: TGTGCCACCAGTGAGTCTGGGAGTAATGAAAAACTGTTTTTT. Translation gives CATSESGSNEKLFF.